This is a list of T cell receptor beta chains from one sample in a study of T cell repertoires in cytomegalovirus infection. These TCRs are of unknown antigen specificity. TCRdb redid the calling of the reads with MiXCR, one entry per CDR3 protein. The table shows fewer than 950,000 distinct CDR3 sequences, with around a third occurring only once. The material sequenced was cultured CD8+ T cells from PBMCs, taken from culture after CMV antigen stimulation. Every receptor here comes from a human donor in good health (CMV status not recorded). Some clones in this sample may be carry-over from other donors' samples. Both conserved end residues are part of each CDR3. Fields, in order: D gene, clone size, V gene, J gene, CDR3 DNA, CDR3 protein. A D gene is named only where the DNA matches it firmly. Part of the rows lack a size; the others show once, few, many or a class for expanded clones.

d_gene: .; abundance: .; v_gene: TRBV6-5; j_gene: TRBJ1-2; CDR3nt: TGTGCCAGCAGTTCCAACCACAGGGTCCATGGCTACACCTTC; CDR3aa: CASSSNHRVHGYTF
d_gene: .; abundance: many; v_gene: TRBV7-2; j_gene: TRBJ1-3; CDR3nt: TGTGCCAGCAGCCCGGACTCCAGCTCTGGAAACACCATATATTTT; CDR3aa: CASSPDSSSGNTIYF
d_gene: .; abundance: .; v_gene: TRBV2; j_gene: TRBJ1-5; CDR3nt: TGTGCCAGCGTATTATATAGCAATCAGCCCCAGCATTTT; CDR3aa: CASVLYSNQPQHF
d_gene: .; abundance: .; v_gene: TRBV5-6; j_gene: TRBJ2-5; CDR3nt: TGTGCCAGCAGCTTGCAAGGGACACCCGGCGGGGAGACCCAGTACTTC; CDR3aa: CASSLQGTPGGETQYF
d_gene: .; abundance: few; v_gene: TRBV9; j_gene: TRBJ1-1; CDR3nt: TGTGCCAGCAGCGTAGCGGACGGACCTATGAACACTGAAGCTTTCTTT; CDR3aa: CASSVADGPMNTEAFF
d_gene: TRBD1; abundance: .; v_gene: TRBV27; j_gene: TRBJ1-5; CDR3nt: TGTGCCACCGGCCAGGGGGCAAGCCACCAGCCCCAGCATTTT; CDR3aa: CATGQGASHQPQHF
d_gene: TRBD2; abundance: .; v_gene: TRBV6-1; j_gene: TRBJ2-4; CDR3nt: TGTGCCAGCAGCTCCGGGGGGAACAAAAACATTCAGTACTTC; CDR3aa: CASSSGGNKNIQYF
d_gene: TRBD1; abundance: .; v_gene: TRBV7-2; j_gene: TRBJ2-1; CDR3nt: TGTGCCAACAGATACCGGGACAGGGTCAGCAATGAGCAGTTCTTC; CDR3aa: CANRYRDRVSNEQFF
d_gene: .; abundance: few; v_gene: TRBV6-1; j_gene: TRBJ2-1; CDR3nt: TGTGCCAGCAGTGAAGCGTTTGGCGGGGTTGTGGGGCTGAGCTCCTACAATGAGCAGTTCTTC; CDR3aa: CASSEAFGGVVGLSSYNEQFF
d_gene: .; abundance: once; v_gene: TRBV20-1; j_gene: TRBJ2-7; CDR3nt: TGCAGTGCTAGTCACTCCTACGAGCAGTACTTC; CDR3aa: CSASHSYEQYF
d_gene: TRBD2; abundance: .; v_gene: TRBV6-2/TRBV6-3; j_gene: TRBJ2-3; CDR3nt: TGTGCCAGCAGTACCCGGGGGGACCTCCTAGCAAGAGATACGCAGTATTTT; CDR3aa: CASSTRGDLLARDTQYF
d_gene: TRBD1; abundance: .; v_gene: TRBV5-4; j_gene: TRBJ1-6; CDR3nt: TGTGCCAGCAGCGACACAGGGGGCAATTCACCCCTCCACTTT; CDR3aa: CASSDTGGNSPLHF
d_gene: .; abundance: many; v_gene: TRBV7-6; j_gene: TRBJ1-5; CDR3nt: TGTGCCAGCAGCCCGCTCGCAGGGCTCGGCAATCAGCCCCAGCATTTT; CDR3aa: CASSPLAGLGNQPQHF
d_gene: .; abundance: .; v_gene: TRBV12-5; j_gene: TRBJ2-3; CDR3nt: TGTGCTAGTGGAACGGTCAGCACAGATACGCAGTATTTT; CDR3aa: CASGTVSTDTQYF
d_gene: .; abundance: .; v_gene: TRBV7-9; j_gene: TRBJ1-4; CDR3nt: TGTGCCAGCACCCCCTCAGGAGGGGAAAATCGATCTCTGTTTTTT; CDR3aa: CASTPSGGENRSLFF
d_gene: TRBD1; abundance: few; v_gene: TRBV6-6; j_gene: TRBJ1-1; CDR3nt: TGTGCCAGCAGAGTGACAGGGGGCGGATTTTCCACTGAAGCTTTCTTT; CDR3aa: CASRVTGGGFSTEAFF
d_gene: .; abundance: many; v_gene: TRBV12-3/TRBV12-4; j_gene: TRBJ1-5; CDR3nt: TGTGCCAGCACTCCGGGGTACAATCAGCCCCAGCATTTT; CDR3aa: CASTPGYNQPQHF
d_gene: .; abundance: .; v_gene: TRBV29-1; j_gene: TRBJ1-2; CDR3nt: TGCAGCGTCCCCGGGGAGGGGTACGGCTATGGCTACACCTTC; CDR3aa: CSVPGEGYGYGYTF